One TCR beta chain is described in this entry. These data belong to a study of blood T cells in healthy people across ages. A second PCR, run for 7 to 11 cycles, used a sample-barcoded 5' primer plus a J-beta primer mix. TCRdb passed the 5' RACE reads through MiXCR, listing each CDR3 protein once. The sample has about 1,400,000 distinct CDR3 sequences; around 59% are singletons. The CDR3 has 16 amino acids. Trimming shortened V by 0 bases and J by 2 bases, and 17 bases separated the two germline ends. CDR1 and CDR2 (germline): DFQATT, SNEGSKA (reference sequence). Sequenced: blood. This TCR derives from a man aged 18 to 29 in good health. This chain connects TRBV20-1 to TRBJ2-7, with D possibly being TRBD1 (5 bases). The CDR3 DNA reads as TGCAGTGCTAGAGATACTTATCTGGACACCACCTACGAGCAGTACTTC. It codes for CSARDTYLDTTYEQYF.